The text below deals with one T cell receptor (beta chain). Only one count was recorded for this clone. Its antigen is unknown. No quality values exist for individual bases; no much larger clone is one base distant. Taken from cysteine to phenylalanine, the CDR3 has 15 residues. Solely the CDR3 DNA is kept, with 45 bases framed from the first base. The germline V gene supplies CDR1 SGHAT and CDR2 FQNNGV. Trimming costs V 1 base and J 7 bases, and their ends lie 13 bases apart. This entry is derived from a study of blood T cell repertoires in COVID-19 (dated by TCRdb to the early 2020s). Notes on the research overall: Collaborator samples came from the United States, Italy and Spain and covered acute and convalescent phases of COVID-19. The material from the prospective study consisted of cDNA or gDNA derived from T cells, B-cell-depleted T cells, or PBMCs. Subjects who had been exposed to COVID-19, were actively infected with it, or had recovered from it provided the deeply sampled blood TCRbeta repertoires that made up the dataset. The repertoires were released in a freely available public database intended as a resource for research on the immune response to SARS-CoV-2. The samples were drawn from two sources: the first 160 participants of the ongoing ImmuneRACE study, and 950 to 1,500 subjects contributed by 6 global collaborators. Sample metadata almost always included a de-identified subject ID, COVID-19 status, age in years and sex. Where available, HLA class I and class II types were taken from metadata supplied by the sample provider and were not determined by assay-based typing.

Paper-wide results and their limitations: How much clinical and demographic metadata was included differed by source and by participant, and the metadata was provided uncurated.

TCRbeta CDR3 regions were amplified from genomic DNA using the immunoSEQ Assay, a bias-controlled multiplex PCR. Concerning the study's data processing: The number of nucleated cells in each sample was estimated from the amplification of reference gene primers within the assay. To quantify the absolute abundance of each unique TCRbeta CDR3 rearrangement, sequence reads were collapsed and filtered. For each sample, productive Simpson clonality was calculated by taking the square root of Simpson's diversity index across productive rearrangements. This immuneACCESS table, as held by TCRdb, lists in-frame sequences with V and J called but not all clones. Of the missing ones, under half trace to an unresolved V gene in checked studies; the others have no known cause. The DNA was the basis for D and trimming; V, J and clone size are from that table. The sample table shows tens of thousands of clones, and about 89% are seen once. The ten largest clones add up to around 12% of the sample.

Each collaborating institution followed its own protocols to collect whole blood in K2EDTA tubes. For TCRbeta analysis, collaborators shipped samples in one of three forms: frozen whole blood, isolated PBMCs, or DNA extracted from either of those sample types. Rearrangement joined TRBV11-2 to TRBJ1-4, with a tentative D gene TRBD1 over 6 matching bases. This receptor was taken from a man between 65 and 85 years old with active or convalescent COVID-19. Sequencing was performed on peripheral blood. At the DNA level, the sequence is TGTGCCAGCAGCTTAGGTTCAGGGGATACTGAAAAACTGTTTTTT. This is translated as CASSLGSGDTEKLFF. The CDR3 plus the reference TRBV11-2 and TRBJ1-4 genes for the other parts give the full variable domain: EAGVAQSPRYKIIEKRQSVAFWCNPISGHATLYWYQQILGQGPKLLIQFQNNGVVDDSQLPKDRFSAERLKGVDSTLKIQPAKLEDSAVYLCASSLGSGDTEKLFFGSGTQLSVL.